The clone carrying this TCR beta chain was recorded many times. Its antigen is undetermined. A single record per CDR3 protein comes from TCRdb applying MiXCR to the reads. The data show 350,000 to 450,000 distinct CDR3 sequences, 15% to 20% seen once. CDR1 is SGHAT and CDR2 is FQNNGV in the germline V gene. Trimming removed 6 bases from V and 4 bases from J, with 11 bases in between. This CDR3 has 13 residues. This entry is derived from a study of T cell repertoires in cytomegalovirus infection. Study outcomes and limitations: Summed frequency of public TCR beta families distinguished CMV carriers with the relevant HLA.

The sequence was obtained from a human donor in good health (CMV status not recorded). Some clones in this sample may be carry-over from other donors' samples. The sample was PBMCs. The gene calls are TRBV11-2 and TRBJ2-3; unclear D gene. The CDR3 DNA reads as TGTGCCAGCAGTCTAAACTACGCAGATACGCAGTATTTT. Its protein product is CASSLNYADTQYF.